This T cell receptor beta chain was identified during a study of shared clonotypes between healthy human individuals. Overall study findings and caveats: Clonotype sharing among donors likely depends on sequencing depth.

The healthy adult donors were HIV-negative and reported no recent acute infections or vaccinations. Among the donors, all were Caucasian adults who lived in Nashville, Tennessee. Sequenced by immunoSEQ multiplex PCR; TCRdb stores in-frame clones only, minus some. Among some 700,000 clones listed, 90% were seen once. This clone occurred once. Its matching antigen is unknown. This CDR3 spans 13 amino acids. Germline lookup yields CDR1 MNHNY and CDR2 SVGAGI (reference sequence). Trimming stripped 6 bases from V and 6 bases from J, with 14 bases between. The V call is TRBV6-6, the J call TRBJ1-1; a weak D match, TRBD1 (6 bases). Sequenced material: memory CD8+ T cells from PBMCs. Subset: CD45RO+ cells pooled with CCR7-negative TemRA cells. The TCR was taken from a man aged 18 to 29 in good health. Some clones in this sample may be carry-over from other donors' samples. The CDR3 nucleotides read TGTGCCAGCAGCACCTCAGGGGTCTCTGAAGCTTTCTTT. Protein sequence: CASSTSGVSEAFF.